The source of this T cell receptor (beta chain) is a study of neurological immune-mediated disorders. As for time point: longitudinal time-point 3. The yield of each sequencing run was over 160 million TCR-beta sequences from 15-18 subjects. MiXCR, run by TCRdb on the 5' RACE reads, gives a single entry per CDR3 protein. The table shows roughly 100,000 distinct CDR3 sequences, with 11% occurring only once. This clonotype was detected many times. Germline V CDR1 and CDR2: KGHSH, LQKENI. V dropped 0 bases and J dropped 6 bases, with 9 bases sitting between them. The CDR3 covers 13 residues. The V and J genes are TRBV18 and TRBJ2-7; D is perhaps TRBD2 (5 bases). The clonotype comes from a female donor with HTLV-1-associated myelopathy (HAM/TSP). The sequenced sample was PBMCs. The CDR3 protein is CASSPPGSSEQYF. CDR3 DNA: TGTGCCAGCTCACCACCGGGGAGTTCCGAGCAGTACTTC. The full variable domain, rest sourced from reference TRBV18 and TRBJ2-7, is NAGVMQNPRHLVRRRGQEARLRCSPMKGHSHVYWYRQLPEEGLKFMVYLQKENIIDESGMPKERFSAEFPKEGPSILRIQQVVRGDSAAYFCASSPPGSSEQYFGPGTRLTVT.